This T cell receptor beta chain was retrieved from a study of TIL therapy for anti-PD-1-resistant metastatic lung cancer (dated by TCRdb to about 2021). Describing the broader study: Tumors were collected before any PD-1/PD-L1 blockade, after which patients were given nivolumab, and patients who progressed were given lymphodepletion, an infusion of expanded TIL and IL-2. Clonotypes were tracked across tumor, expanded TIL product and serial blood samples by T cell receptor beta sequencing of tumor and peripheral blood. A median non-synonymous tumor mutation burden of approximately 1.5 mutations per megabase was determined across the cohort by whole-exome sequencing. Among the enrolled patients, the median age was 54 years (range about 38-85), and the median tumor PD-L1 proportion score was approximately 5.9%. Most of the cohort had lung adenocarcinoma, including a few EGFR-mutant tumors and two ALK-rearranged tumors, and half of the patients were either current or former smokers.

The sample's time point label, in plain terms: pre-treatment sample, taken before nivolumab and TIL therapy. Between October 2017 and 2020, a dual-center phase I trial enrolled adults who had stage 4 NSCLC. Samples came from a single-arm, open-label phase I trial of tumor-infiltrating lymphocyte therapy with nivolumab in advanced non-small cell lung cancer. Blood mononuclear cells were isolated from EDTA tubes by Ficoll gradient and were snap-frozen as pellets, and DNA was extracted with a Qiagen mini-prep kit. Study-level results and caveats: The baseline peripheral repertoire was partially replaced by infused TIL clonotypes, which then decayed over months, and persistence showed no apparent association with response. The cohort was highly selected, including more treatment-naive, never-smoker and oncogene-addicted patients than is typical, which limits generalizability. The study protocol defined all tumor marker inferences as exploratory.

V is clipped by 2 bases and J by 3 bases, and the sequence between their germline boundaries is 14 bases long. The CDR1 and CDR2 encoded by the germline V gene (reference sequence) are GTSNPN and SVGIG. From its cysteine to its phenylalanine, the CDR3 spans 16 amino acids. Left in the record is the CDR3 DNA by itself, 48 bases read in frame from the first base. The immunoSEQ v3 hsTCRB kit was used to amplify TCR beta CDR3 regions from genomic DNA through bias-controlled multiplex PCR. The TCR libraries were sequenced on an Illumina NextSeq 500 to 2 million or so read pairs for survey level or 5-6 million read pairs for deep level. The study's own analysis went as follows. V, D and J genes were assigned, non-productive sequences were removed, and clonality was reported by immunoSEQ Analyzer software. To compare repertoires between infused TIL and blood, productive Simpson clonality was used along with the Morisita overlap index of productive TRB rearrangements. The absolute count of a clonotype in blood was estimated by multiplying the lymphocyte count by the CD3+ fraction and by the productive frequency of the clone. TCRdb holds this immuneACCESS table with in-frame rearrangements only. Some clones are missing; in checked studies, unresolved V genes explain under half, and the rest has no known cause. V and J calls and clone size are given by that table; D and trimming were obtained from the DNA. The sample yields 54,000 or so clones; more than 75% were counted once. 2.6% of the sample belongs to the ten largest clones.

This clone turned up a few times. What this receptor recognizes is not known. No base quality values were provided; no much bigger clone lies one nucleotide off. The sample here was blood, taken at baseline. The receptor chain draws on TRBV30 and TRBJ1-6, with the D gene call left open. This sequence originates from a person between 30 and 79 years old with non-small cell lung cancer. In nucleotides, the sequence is TGTGCCTGGAGTCCCGCCGGGAGAAACTATAATTCACCCCTCCACTTT. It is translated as CAWSPAGRNYNSPLHF.